The 13 T cell receptor beta chains below come from one sample, sequenced in a study of cytomegalovirus exposure and HLA in healthy donors. The PCR had 60 Vbeta and 13 Jbeta primers. Clones were read by immunoSEQ multiplex PCR, and TCRdb kept only the in-frame ones, dropping some. The sample has some 200,000 clones; around 75% are singletons. Sequencing input: PBMCs. The receptors originated from a woman in her 30s in good health and CMV-seronegative.

The rearrangement uses TRBV2 and TRBJ1-5; possibly TRBD1 for D (5 bases). The CDR3 covers 16 residues. Germline V CDR1 and CDR2: SNHLY, FYNNEI. Between the trimmed V and J ends, which lost 5 bases and 0 bases, there was a span of 14 bases. The CDR3 DNA reads as TGTGCCAGCAGTTCTACAGGATACCTTAGCAATCAGCCCCAGCATTTT. It specifies CASSSTGYLSNQPQHF.

This sequence joins TRBV5-4 and TRBJ2-7; TRBD1 matches at 9 bases. V trimming: 3 bases; J trimming: 7 bases; junction bases outside the gene matches: 8. From germline, CDR1 is SGHNT and CDR2 YYREEE (reference sequence). The CDR3 is 14 amino acids. The CDR3 is CASSSSTGGGEQYF. Here the CDR3 DNA reads TGTGCCAGCAGCTCGTCAACAGGGGGCGGAGAGCAGTACTTC.

The V and J genes are TRBV14 and TRBJ2-7; 9 bases are a match to TRBD2. This CDR3 has 15 residues. Germline CDR1 reads SGHDN; CDR2 reads FVKESK. With V trimmed by 2 bases and J by 6 bases, 8 bases remained unmatched. The CDR3 DNA reads as TGTGCCAGCAGCCAATTTTCTAGCGGGGATCGCGAGCAGTACTTC. Translating it yields CASSQFSSGDREQYF.

The genes are TRBV9 and TRBJ1-1; 8 nucleotides line up with TRBD1. The CDR3 loop spans 14 amino acids. Germline CDR1 SGDLS, CDR2 YYNGEE. The junction had 9 bases not matched to a gene; V was cut back by 3 bases and J by 8 bases. The CDR3 loop reads CASSATTGQGEAFF. The DNA for the CDR3 is TGTGCCAGCAGCGCGACTACCGGACAGGGAGAAGCTTTCTTT.

The chain carries TRBV7-2 and TRBJ2-2; D not resolved. Germline CDR1 reads SGHTA; CDR2 reads FQGNSA. The V and J ends lost 0 bases and 3 bases respectively, with 5 bases between them. The CDR3 loop spans 14 amino acids. The CDR3 reads CASSLASHTGELFF. CDR3 in DNA: TGTGCCAGCAGCTTAGCCTCTCACACCGGGGAGCTGTTTTTT.

The chain employs TRBV4-1 and TRBJ2-3, with 12 bases aligning to TRBD2. The CDR3 sequence is 19 residues long. After removal of 2 bases from V and 2 bases from J, the junction contained 11 bases not matched to a gene. Germline loops: CDR1 MGHRA, CDR2 YSYEKL. CDR3 region: CASSQSYFRLAGDTDTQYF. The DNA for the CDR3 is TGCGCCAGCAGCCAAAGTTACTTCCGACTAGCGGGGGACACAGATACGCAGTATTTT.

J is TRBJ2-2 and V is TRBV4-1, with TRBD1 identical over 12 bases. The CDR3 is 21 amino acids. The V gene's germline CDR1 is MGHRA and CDR2 YSYEKL. V lost 0 bases and J lost 3; bases outside the gene matches: 14. CDR3: CASSQDLGQGARGKDTGELFF. The DNA of the CDR3 is TGCGCCAGCAGCCAAGATTTGGGACAGGGGGCGAGGGGCAAGGACACCGGGGAGCTGTTTTTT.

J is TRBJ2-1 and V is TRBV11-2; 11 bases match TRBD2. The CDR3 consists of 13 residues. The trim removed 10 bases at V and 11 bases at J, leaving 10 bases unmatched. Germline loops: CDR1 SGHAT, CDR2 FQNNGV. Written as DNA, the CDR3 is TGTGCCACGTCACTAGCGGGAGTGGAGAAGCAGTTCTTC. Protein sequence: CATSLAGVEKQFF.

The chain uses TRBV18 and TRBJ1-1; D gene ambiguous. Germline V gene data show CDR1 as KGHSH and CDR2 as LQKENI. With 6 bases removed from V and 1 base from J, the gap between germline ends came to 12 bases. The CDR3 runs to 14 residues. The CDR3: CASSALEPNTEAFF. CDR3 bases: TGTGCCAGCTCCGCCCTAGAACCGAACACTGAAGCTTTCTTT. The full variable domain, in which reference TRBV18 and TRBJ1-1 provide the parts outside the CDR3, is NAGVMQNPRHLVRRRGQEARLRCSPMKGHSHVYWYRQLPEEGLKFMVYLQKENIIDESGMPKERFSAEFPKEGPSILRIQQVVRGDSAAYFCASSALEPNTEAFFGQGTRLTVV.

The chain uses TRBV5-6 and TRBJ2-5, with TRBD2 identical over 7 bases. The CDR3 loop spans 18 amino acids. Germline assignment: CDR1 SGHDT and CDR2 YYEEEE. With 2 bases clipped from V and 4 bases from J, the junction kept 17 bases outside the gene matches. CDR3 nucleotides: TGTGCCAGCAGCTTAGGAGCGGGATCTCCCCAGCGTCCAGAGACCCAGTACTTC. Encoded protein: CASSLGAGSPQRPETQYF.

This chain links TRBV19 with TRBJ2-7, with D maybe TRBD1 (5 bases). The CDR3 totals 14 residues. V was cut by 3 bases and J by 5 bases, with 14 bases left in between. Looked up from germline, CDR1 is LNHDA and CDR2 is SQIVND (reference sequence). The CDR3 reads CASSIQGLVDEQYF. The CDR3 bases are TGTGCCAGTAGTATTCAGGGTTTAGTGGACGAGCAGTACTTC.

The CDR3 DNA reads TGTGCCAGCACCAGTGTCGGCGGCCGAACTGAAGCTTTCTTT. Its protein product is CASTSVGGRTEAFF. The V gene is TRBV7-6, the J gene TRBJ1-1; D gene unclear. Germline CDR1 SGHVS, CDR2 FNYEAQ. Between the trimmed V and J ends, which lost 7 bases and 5 bases, there was a span of 17 bases. There are 14 residues in the CDR3.

The rearrangement joins TRBV7-2 to TRBJ2-2, with TRBD1 identical over 8 bases. J was trimmed by 4 bases and V by 5 bases; bases with no gene match: 9. Germline V gene sequence: CDR1 SGHTA, CDR2 FQGNSA. The CDR3 length is 16 residues. The CDR3 DNA sequence: TGTGCCAGCAGCCCAAGACAGGGGTTCAGCACCGGGGAGCTGTTTTTT. Protein: CASSPRQGFSTGELFF. The entire variable domain, with the rest obtained from reference TRBV7-2 and TRBJ2-2, is as follows: GAGVSQSPSNKVTEKGKDVELRCDPISGHTALYWYRQSLGQGLEFLIYFQGNSAPDKSGLPSDRFSAERTGGSVSTLTIQRTQQEDSAVYLCASSPRQGFSTGELFFGEGSRLTVL.